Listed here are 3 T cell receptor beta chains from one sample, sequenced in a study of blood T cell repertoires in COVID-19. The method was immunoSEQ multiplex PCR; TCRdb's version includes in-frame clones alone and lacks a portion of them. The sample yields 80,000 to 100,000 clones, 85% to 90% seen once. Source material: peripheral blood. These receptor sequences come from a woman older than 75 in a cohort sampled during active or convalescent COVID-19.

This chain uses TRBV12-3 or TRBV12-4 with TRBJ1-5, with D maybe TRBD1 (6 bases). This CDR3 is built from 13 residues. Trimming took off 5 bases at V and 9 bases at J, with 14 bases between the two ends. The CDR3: CASSRTESRPQHF. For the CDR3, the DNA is TGTGCCAGCAGTCGGACAGAATCTCGGCCCCAGCATTTT.

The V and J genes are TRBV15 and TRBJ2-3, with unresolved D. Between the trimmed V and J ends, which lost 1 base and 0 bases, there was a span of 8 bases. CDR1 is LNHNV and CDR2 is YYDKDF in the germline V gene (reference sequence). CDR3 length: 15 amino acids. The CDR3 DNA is TGTGCCACCAGCAGAGGTGGCGGAAGCACAGATACGCAGTATTTT. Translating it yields CATSRGGGSTDTQYF.

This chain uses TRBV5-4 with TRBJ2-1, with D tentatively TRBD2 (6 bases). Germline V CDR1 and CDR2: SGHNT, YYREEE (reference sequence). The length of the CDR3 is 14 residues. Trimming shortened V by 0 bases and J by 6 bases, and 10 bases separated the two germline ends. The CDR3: CASSLGGTRNEQFF. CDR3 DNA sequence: TGTGCCAGCAGCTTGGGAGGGACTCGCAATGAGCAGTTCTTC.